Presented here are 17 T cell receptor beta chains from one specimen sequenced in a study of T cells expressing NK-cell markers (dated by TCRdb to about 2020). To prepare the library, 5' RACE was applied. The listed sequencing device is Illumina HiSeq 2000. Each CDR3 protein sequence appears as one entry after TCRdb reprocessed the reads, and no DNA is included. This sample's clone table shows 250,000 or so distinct CDR3 sequences. The top ten clones comprise roughly 4.2% of the sample. The specimen sequenced was blood T cells: a sorted CD56 or NKG2C T cell subset, CD4+ or CD8+ T cells, or bulk PBMC T cells (not recorded which). These receptors were obtained from a woman aged 18 to 75 in good health.

The chain combines TRBV29-1 with TRBJ2-3; TCRdb picks TRBD2, but there is no DNA to check that call. From germline, CDR1 is SQVTM and CDR2 ANQGSEA. The CDR3 covers 13 residues. The CDR3 is CSVDAGYTDTQYF.

The genes are TRBV24-1 and TRBJ2-2; the TCRdb D gene call, TRBD1, has no DNA to confirm it. Germline values: CDR1 KGHDR, CDR2 SFDVKD. This CDR3 is built from 14 residues. CDR3 sequence reads: CATRSGDADGELFF.

The chain couples TRBV18 to TRBJ1-5. The CDR3 is 13 residues long. CDR1 is KGHSH and CDR2 is LQKENI in the germline V gene. The CDR3: CASSPHGDQPQHF.

V usage is TRBV5-1 and J usage is TRBJ2-5; as DNA is missing, the TRBD1 call by TCRdb cannot be tested. Per the germline V gene, CDR1 is SGHRS and CDR2 is YFSETQ. The CDR3 is 14 amino acids. CDR3 protein: CASSLAGTRETQYF.

J is TRBJ2-6 and V is TRBV6-5; TCRdb calls TRBD1, which cannot be checked without DNA. The CDR3 has 18 amino acids. Germline V gives CDR1 MNHEY, CDR2 SVGAGI. CDR3 residues: CASSYSGTARSGANVLTF.

The chain joins TRBV7-8 to TRBJ2-3; TCRdb's D gene call, TRBD1, goes unchecked for lack of DNA. This CDR3 region has 14 residues. Germline V lookup: CDR1 SGHVS, CDR2 FQNEAQ. CDR3 loop: CASSLGGVSDTQYF.

This chain links TRBV12-3 or TRBV12-4 with TRBJ2-1; TCRdb indicates TRBD2, and absent DNA this call remains unverified. This CDR3 comprises 16 residues. CDR3 sequence reads: CASSWTSVGTGDWQFF.

The chain couples TRBV11-3 to TRBJ2-3; the D gene TCRdb calls, TRBD1, cannot be checked with no DNA. This CDR3 contains 15 residues. Germline lookup yields CDR1 SGHNT and CDR2 YENEEA. The CDR3: CASSPRTGQSDTQYF.

This chain joins TRBV3-1 and TRBJ2-7; TCRdb calls TRBD1, which cannot be checked without DNA. The CDR3 is 12 residues long. Germline V lookup: CDR1 LGHDT, CDR2 YNNKEL (reference sequence). The CDR3 spells CASSRQGGEQYF.

The CDR3 reads CASRAGLNVSPLHF. The V gene is TRBV12-3 or TRBV12-4, the J gene TRBJ1-6; TCRdb's D gene call, TRBD1, goes unchecked for lack of DNA. The length of the CDR3 is 14 residues.

The chain is built from TRBV20-1 and TRBJ2-6; TCRdb indicates TRBD1, and absent DNA this call remains unverified. The CDR3 spans 17 residues. Germline CDR1 reads DFQATT; CDR2 reads SNEGSKA (reference sequence). CDR3 protein: CSARGGTGGSGANVLTF.

The V gene is TRBV10-3, the J gene TRBJ1-2; no DNA is available, so the TRBD1 call from TCRdb remains unchecked. Per the germline V gene, CDR1 is ENHRY and CDR2 is SYGVKD. The CDR3 length is 13 residues. CDR3 loop: CAISAGPNYGYTF.

The rearrangement links TRBV12-3 or TRBV12-4 to TRBJ1-1; as DNA is missing, the TRBD1 call by TCRdb cannot be tested. The CDR3 consists of 13 residues. CDR3 residues: CASREQGKPEAFF.

The gene calls are TRBV7-2 and TRBJ2-7; TCRdb calls TRBD2, which cannot be checked without DNA. Germline CDR1 is SGHTA and CDR2 is FQGNSA. The CDR3 has 15 amino acids. This CDR3 reads CASSLSSGSFDEQYF.

The chain has TRBV28 and TRBJ2-2; absent DNA, TCRdb's TRBD1 call cannot be checked. CDR1 is MDHEN, CDR2 SYDVKM, per germline. CDR3 length: 15 amino acids. CDR3: CASSLGGTNTGELFF.

The chain couples TRBV7-6 to TRBJ1-1; TCRdb lists TRBD1, though no DNA is available to test this call. Germline V gene sequence: CDR1 SGHVS, CDR2 FNYEAQ. This CDR3 region has 14 residues. The CDR3 sequence: CASSLAGGTTEAFF.

The chain joins TRBV20-1 to TRBJ2-3; TCRdb picks TRBD1, but there is no DNA to check that call. CDR1 is DFQATT, CDR2 SNEGSKA, per germline (reference sequence). CDR3 length: 15 residues. CDR3 in amino acids: CSASDTSGRGDTQYF.